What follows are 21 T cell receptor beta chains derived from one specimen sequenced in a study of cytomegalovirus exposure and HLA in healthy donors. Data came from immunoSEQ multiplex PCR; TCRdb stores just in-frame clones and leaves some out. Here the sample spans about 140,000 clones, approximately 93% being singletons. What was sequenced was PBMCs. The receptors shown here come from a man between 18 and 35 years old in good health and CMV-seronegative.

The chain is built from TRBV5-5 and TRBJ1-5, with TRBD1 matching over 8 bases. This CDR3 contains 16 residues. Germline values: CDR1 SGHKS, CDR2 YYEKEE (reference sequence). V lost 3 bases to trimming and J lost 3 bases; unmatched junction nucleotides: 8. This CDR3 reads CASSWGDRGYNQPQHF. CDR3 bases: TGTGCCAGCAGCTGGGGTGACAGGGGTTACAATCAGCCCCAGCATTTT.

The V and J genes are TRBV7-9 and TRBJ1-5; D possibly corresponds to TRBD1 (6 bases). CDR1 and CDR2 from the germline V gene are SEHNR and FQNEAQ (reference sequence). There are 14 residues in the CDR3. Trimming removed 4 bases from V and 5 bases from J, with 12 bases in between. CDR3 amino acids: CASSSLRTDQPQHF. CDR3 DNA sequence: TGTGCCAGCAGCTCCCTTCGGACAGATCAGCCCCAGCATTTT.

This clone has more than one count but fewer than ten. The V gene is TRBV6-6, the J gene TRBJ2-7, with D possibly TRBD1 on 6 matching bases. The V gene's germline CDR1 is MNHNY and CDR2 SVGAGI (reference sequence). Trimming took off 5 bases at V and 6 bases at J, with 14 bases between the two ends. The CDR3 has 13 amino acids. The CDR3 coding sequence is TGTGCCAGCAGTACTATACAGGGTTTCGAGCAGTACGTC. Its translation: CASSTIQGFEQYV.

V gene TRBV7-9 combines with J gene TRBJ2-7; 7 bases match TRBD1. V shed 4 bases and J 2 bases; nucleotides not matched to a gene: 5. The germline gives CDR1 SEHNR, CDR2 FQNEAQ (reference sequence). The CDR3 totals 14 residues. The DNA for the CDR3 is TGTGCCAGCAGCTCTGGGACAGACCCCTACGAGCAGTACTTC. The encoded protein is CASSSGTDPYEQYF. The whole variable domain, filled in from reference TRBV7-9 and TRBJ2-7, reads DTGVSQNPRHKITKRGQNVTFRCDPISEHNRLYWYRQTLGQGPEFLTYFQNEAQLEKSRLLSDRFSAERPKGSFSTLEIQRTEQGDSAMYLCASSSGTDPYEQYFGPGTRLTVT.

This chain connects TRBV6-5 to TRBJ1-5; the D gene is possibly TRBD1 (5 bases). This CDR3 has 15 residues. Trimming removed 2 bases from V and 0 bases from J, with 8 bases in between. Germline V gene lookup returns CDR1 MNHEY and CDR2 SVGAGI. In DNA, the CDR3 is TGTGCCAGCAGTTACAGCGACAGTAGCAATCAGCCCCAGCATTTT. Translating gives CASSYSDSSNQPQHF.

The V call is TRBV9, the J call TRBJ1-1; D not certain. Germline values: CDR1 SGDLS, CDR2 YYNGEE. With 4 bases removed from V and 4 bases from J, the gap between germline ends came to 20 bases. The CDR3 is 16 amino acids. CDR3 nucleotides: TGTGCCAGCAGCACCCGACCTGAGGGAGGGAGCACTGAAGCTTTCTTT. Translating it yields CASSTRPEGGSTEAFF.

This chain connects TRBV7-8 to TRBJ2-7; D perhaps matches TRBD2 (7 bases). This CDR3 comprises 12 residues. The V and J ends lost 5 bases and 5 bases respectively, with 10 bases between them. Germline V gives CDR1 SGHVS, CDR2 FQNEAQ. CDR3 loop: CASSPGGHEQYF. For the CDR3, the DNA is TGTGCCAGCAGCCCGGGGGGCCACGAGCAGTACTTC.

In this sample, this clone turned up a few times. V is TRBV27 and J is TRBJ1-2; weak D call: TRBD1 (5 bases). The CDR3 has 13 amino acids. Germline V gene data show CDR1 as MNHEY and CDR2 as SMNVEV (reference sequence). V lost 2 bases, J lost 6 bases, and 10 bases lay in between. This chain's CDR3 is CASSLGGADGYTF. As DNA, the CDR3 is TGTGCCAGCAGTTTAGGAGGGGCAGATGGCTACACCTTC.

The CDR3 loop reads CASSTGGASSYEQYF. The CDR3 nucleotides are TGTGCCAGTTCTACAGGGGGCGCGAGCTCCTACGAGCAGTACTTC. The V and J genes are TRBV19 and TRBJ2-7; 9 nucleotides agree with TRBD1. This CDR3 region has 15 residues. Germline V gives CDR1 LNHDA, CDR2 SQIVND (reference sequence). J gave up 0 bases and V 8 bases, and 8 bases lay outside the gene matches.

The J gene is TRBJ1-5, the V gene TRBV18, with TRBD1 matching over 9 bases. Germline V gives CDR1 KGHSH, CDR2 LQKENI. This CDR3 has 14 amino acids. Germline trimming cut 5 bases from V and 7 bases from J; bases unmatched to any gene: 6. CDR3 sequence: CASSSTGGDQPQHF. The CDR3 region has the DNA TGTGCCAGCTCATCGACAGGGGGTGACCAGCCCCAGCATTTT.

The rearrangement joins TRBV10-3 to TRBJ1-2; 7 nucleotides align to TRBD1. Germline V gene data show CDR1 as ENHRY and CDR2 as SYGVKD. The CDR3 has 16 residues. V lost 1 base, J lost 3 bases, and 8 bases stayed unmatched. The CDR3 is CAISEWGKGADYGYTF. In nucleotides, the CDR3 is TGTGCCATCAGTGAGTGGGGGAAGGGGGCCGACTATGGCTACACCTTC.

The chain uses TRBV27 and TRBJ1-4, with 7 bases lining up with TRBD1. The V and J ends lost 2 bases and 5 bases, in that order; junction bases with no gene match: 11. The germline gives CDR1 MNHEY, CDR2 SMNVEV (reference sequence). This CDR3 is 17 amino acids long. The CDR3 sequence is CASSLLRTGRLNEKLFF. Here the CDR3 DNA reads TGTGCCAGCAGTTTACTCAGGACAGGTCGTCTGAATGAAAAACTGTTTTTT.

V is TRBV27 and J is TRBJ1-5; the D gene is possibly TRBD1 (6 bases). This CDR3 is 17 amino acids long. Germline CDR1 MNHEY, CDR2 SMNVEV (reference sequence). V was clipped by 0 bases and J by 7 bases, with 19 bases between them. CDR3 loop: CASSLSNREGTRQPQHF. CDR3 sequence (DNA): TGTGCCAGCAGTTTATCGAACAGGGAGGGAACCCGACAGCCCCAGCATTTT.

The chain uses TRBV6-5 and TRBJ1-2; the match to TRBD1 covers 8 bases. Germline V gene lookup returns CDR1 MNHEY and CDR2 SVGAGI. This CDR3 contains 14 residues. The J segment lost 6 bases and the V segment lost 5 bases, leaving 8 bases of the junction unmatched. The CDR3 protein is CASSTTTGVHGYTF. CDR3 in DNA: TGTGCCAGCAGTACAACGACAGGGGTACATGGCTACACCTTC.

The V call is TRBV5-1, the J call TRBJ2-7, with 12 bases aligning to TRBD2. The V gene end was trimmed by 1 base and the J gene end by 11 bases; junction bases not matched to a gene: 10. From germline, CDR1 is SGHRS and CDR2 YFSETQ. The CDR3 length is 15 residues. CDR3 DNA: TGCGCCAGCAGCTTGCGGGGACTAGCGGGCGATCAGGAGTACGTC. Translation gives CASSLRGLAGDQEYV.

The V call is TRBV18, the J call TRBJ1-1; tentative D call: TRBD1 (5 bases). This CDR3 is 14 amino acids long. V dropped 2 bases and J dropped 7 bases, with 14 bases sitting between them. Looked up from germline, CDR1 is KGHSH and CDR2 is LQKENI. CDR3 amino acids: CASSPTSRGVEAFF. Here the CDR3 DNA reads TGTGCCAGCTCACCAACATCTCGGGGGGTTGAAGCTTTCTTT.

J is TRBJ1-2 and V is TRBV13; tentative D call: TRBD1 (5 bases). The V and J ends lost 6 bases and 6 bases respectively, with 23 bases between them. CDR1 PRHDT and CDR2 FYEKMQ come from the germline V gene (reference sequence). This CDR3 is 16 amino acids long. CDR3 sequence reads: CASRAGGMQGLNGYTF. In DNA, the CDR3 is TGTGCCAGCAGAGCCGGGGGTATGCAGGGACTGAATGGCTACACCTTC.

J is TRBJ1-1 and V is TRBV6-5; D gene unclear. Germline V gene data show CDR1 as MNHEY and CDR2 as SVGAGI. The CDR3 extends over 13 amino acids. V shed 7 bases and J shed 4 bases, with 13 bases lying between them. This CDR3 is CASKFRYSTEAFF. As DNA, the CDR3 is TGTGCCAGCAAATTCAGGTATAGCACTGAAGCTTTCTTT.

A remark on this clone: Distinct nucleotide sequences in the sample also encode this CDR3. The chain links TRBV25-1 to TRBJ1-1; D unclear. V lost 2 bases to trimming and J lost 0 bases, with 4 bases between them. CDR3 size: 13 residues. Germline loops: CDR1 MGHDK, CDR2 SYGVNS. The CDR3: CASSERVNTEAFF. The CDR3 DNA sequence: TGTGCCAGCAGTGAACGGGTGAACACTGAAGCTTTCTTT.

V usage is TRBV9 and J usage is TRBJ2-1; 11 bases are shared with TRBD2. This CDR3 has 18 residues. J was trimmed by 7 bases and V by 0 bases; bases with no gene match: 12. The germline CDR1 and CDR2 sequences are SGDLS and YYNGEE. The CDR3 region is CASSVARMKTSGKNEQFF. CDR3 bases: TGTGCCAGCAGCGTAGCACGGATGAAGACTAGCGGGAAAAATGAGCAGTTCTTC.

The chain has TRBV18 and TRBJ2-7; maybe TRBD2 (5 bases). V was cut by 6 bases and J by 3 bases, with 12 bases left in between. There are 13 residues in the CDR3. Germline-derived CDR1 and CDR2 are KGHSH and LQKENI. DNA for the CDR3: TGTGCCAGCTCGTCCGGAGCGGTCTACGAGCAGTACTTC. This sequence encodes CASSSGAVYEQYF. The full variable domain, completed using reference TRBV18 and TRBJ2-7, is NAGVMQNPRHLVRRRGQEARLRCSPMKGHSHVYWYRQLPEEGLKFMVYLQKENIIDESGMPKERFSAEFPKEGPSILRIQQVVRGDSAAYFCASSSGAVYEQYFGPGTRLTVT.